The TCR beta chain described here comes from a study of T cells after somatic rescue of genetic block. Measured with immunoSEQ multiplex PCR; TCRdb has only the in-frame clones, and not every one. Of around 67,000 clones in the sample, roughly 94% are singletons; the top ten hold approximately 3%. Germline assignment: CDR1 SGHVS and CDR2 FQNEAQ. The V and J ends lost 5 bases and 5 bases, in that order; junction bases with no gene match: 9. This CDR3 has 16 amino acids. The chain carries TRBV7-8 and TRBJ2-2; 9 nucleotides match TRBD2. The sequence was collected from a man aged 35 to 55. The specimen was peripheral blood mononuclear cells (PBMCs). CDR3 protein: CASSPQRGALTGELFF. CDR3 DNA: TGTGCCAGCAGCCCCCAGCGGGGGGCCTTGACCGGGGAGCTGTTTTTT.